This TCR beta chain was captured in a study of chemoradiotherapy in HPV16-positive cancers. Across the whole study: Functional T-cell assays on two HPV16-positive patients' cells defined candidate HPV-specific clones and common TCR motifs.

Clones were read by immunoSEQ multiplex PCR, and TCRdb kept only the in-frame ones, dropping some. The sample holds 13,000 to 15,000 clones, roughly 91% seen once. Of note for this clone: The antigen is undetermined.

CDR1 MNHNY and CDR2 SVGAGI come from the germline V gene (reference sequence). V was trimmed by 0 bases and J by 1 base, leaving 10 bases between them. This CDR3 is 16 amino acids long. Study conclusions and caveats: Candidate HPV-specific clones and E7-related TCR motifs grew in tumor during treatment.

This sequence originates from a human donor with HPV-associated anogenital cancer. V gene TRBV6-6 combines with J gene TRBJ1-5; D remains unclear. The sample in question was blood, obtained from a patient who underwent chemoradiotherapy. CDR3 in amino acids: CASSYSLLESNQPQHF. The CDR3 DNA follows: TGTGCCAGCAGTTACTCCCTCCTGGAGAGCAATCAGCCCCAGCATTTT.